This note documents a single T cell receptor beta chain sequence. Its antigen is as yet unknown. Per germline, CDR1 SGHAT and CDR2 FQNNGV. The ends were cut back, 3 bases at V and 2 bases at J, with 9 bases in the middle. This CDR3 is built from 14 residues. Generated by immunoSEQ multiplex PCR, the TCRdb table keeps only in-frame clones and is missing some. The sample carries 600 to 700 clones, around 90% recorded once. The data originate from a study of chemoradiotherapy in HPV16-positive cancers. Study-level findings and limits: During treatment, candidate HPV-specific clones and E7-related motifs expanded in tumor.

The starting material was tumor tissue, obtained from a patient who underwent chemoradiotherapy. The sequence was collected from a human donor with HPV-associated anogenital cancer. The chain couples TRBV11-2 to TRBJ2-3; D possibly matches TRBD1 or TRBD2 (5 bases each). This CDR3 reads CASSLGTLTDTQYF. For the CDR3, the DNA is TGTGCCAGCAGCTTGGGGACCCTCACAGATACGCAGTATTTT.